The subject of this entry is one T cell receptor beta chain. Its cognate antigen is unknown. Only in-frame clones appear in the TCRdb table, and some are missing; sequencing was by immunoSEQ multiplex PCR. The table has tens of thousands of clones, 90% to 95% seen once. This entry belongs to a study of T cells in tuberculosis. Study information: In South Africa, adults with active tuberculosis were compared with IGRA-negative and latently infected IGRA-positive adolescents. PBMC were archived before or within 7 days of starting treatment. Study findings and constraints: Smaller alpha distances in active tuberculosis partly reflected shorter CDR3-alpha lengths.

Germline V gene sequence: CDR1 SGHAT, CDR2 FQNNGV. Unmatched junction bases numbered 18, after V lost 8 bases and J lost 7 bases. This CDR3 is built from 16 residues. The time point denotes: new active TB diagnosis, blood taken before or within 7 days of starting treatment. Each clinical donor contributed on average roughly 92,000 T cells from unsorted cryopreserved PBMC. This sequence joins TRBV11-2 and TRBJ2-7; 9 bases align to TRBD1. The material was PBMCs, obtained at tuberculosis diagnosis. This TCR came from an adult with tuberculosis. In DNA, the CDR3 is TGTGCCAGCCGTTACCCACCGGGACAGGGACGTTTTGAGCAGTACTTC. Translated: CASRYPPGQGRFEQYF.